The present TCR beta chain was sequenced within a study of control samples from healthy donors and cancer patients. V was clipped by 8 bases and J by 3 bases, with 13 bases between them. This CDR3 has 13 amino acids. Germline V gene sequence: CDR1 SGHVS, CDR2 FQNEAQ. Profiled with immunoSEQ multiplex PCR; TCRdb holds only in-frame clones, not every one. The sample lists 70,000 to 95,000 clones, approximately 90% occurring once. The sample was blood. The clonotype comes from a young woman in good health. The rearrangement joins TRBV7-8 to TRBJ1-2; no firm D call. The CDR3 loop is CASGWSQYYGYTF. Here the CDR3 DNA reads TGTGCCAGCGGTTGGTCTCAGTACTATGGCTACACCTTC. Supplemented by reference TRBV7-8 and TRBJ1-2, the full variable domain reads GAGVSQSPRYKVAKRGQDVALRCDPISGHVSLFWYQQALGQGPEFLTYFQNEAQLDKSGLPSDRFFAERPEGSVSTLKIQRTQQEDSAVYLCASGWSQYYGYTFGSGTRLTVV.